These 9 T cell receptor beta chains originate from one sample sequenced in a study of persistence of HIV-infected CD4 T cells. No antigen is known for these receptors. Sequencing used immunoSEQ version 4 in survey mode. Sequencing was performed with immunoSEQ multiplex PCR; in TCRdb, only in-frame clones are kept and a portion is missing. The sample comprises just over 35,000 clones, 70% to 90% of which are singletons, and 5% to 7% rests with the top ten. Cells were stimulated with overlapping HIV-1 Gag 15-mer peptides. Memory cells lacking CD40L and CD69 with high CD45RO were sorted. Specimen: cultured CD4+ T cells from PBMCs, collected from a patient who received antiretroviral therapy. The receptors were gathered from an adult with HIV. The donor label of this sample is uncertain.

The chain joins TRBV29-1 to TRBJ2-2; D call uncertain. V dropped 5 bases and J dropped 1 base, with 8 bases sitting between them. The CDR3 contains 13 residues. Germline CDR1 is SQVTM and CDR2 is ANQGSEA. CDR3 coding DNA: TGCAGCGTTAACCCAGAGAACACCGGGGAGCTGTTTTTT. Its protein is CSVNPENTGELFF.

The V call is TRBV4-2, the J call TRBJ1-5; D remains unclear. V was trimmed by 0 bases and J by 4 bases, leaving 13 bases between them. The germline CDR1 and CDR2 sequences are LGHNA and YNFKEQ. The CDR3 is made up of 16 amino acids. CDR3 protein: CASSQDLPGTNQPQHF. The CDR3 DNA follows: TGTGCCAGCAGCCAAGATTTACCGGGAACGAATCAGCCCCAGCATTTT.

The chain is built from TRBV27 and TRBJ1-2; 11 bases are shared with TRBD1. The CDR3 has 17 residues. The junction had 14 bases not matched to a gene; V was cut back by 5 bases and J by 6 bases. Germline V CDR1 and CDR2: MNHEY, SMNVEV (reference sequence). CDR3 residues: CASSPRTGGARGDGYTF. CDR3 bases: TGTGCCAGCAGTCCCCGGACAGGGGGCGCGAGGGGTGATGGCTACACCTTC.

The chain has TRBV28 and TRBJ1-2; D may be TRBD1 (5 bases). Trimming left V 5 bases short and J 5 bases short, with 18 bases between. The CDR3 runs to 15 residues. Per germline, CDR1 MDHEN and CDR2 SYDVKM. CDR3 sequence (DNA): TGTGCCAGCAGTGGGGACCTTTCAGGGCGGTATGGCTACACCTTC. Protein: CASSGDLSGRYGYTF.

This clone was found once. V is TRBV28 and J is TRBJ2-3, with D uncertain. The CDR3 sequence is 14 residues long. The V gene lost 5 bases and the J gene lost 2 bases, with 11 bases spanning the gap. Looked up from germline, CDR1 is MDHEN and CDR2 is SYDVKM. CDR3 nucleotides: TGTGCCAGCAGTAGGCCCCATACCACAGATACGCAGTATTTT. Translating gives CASSRPHTTDTQYF.

The CDR3 bases are TGTGCCACCACCCAGCGGGGGGGCAGGACAGATACGCAGTATTTT. The encoded protein is CATTQRGGRTDTQYF. The chain has TRBV2 and TRBJ2-3; TRBD2 matches 10 bases. V gave up 10 bases and J gave up 3 bases; unmatched junction bases: 10. In germline, CDR1 is SNHLY, CDR2 FYNNEI. The length of the CDR3 is 15 residues.

The CDR3: CASSRDRNTEAFF. CDR3 nucleotides: TGTGCCAGCAGTAGGGACAGGAACACTGAAGCTTTCTTT. The chain is built from TRBV28 and TRBJ1-1, with 7 nucleotides matching TRBD1. Losses at the gene ends were 5 bases for V and 1 base for J; bases not matched to a gene: 1. The V gene's germline CDR1 is MDHEN and CDR2 SYDVKM. This CDR3 comprises 13 residues.

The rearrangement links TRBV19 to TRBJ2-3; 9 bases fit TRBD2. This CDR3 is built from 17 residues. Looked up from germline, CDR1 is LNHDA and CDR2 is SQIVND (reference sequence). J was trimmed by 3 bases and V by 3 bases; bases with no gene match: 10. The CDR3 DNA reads TGTGCCAGTAGTATCCGCGGGGGGGCCATTGTTACAGATACGCAGTATTTT. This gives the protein CASSIRGGAIVTDTQYF.

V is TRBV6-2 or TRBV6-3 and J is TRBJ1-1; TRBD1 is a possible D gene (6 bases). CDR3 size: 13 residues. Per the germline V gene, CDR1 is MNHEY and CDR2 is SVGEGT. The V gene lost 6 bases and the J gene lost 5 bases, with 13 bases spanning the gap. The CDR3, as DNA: TGTGCCAGCAGCCCCAGGGGAATAACTGAAGCTTTCTTT. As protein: CASSPRGITEAFF.